These 27 T cell receptor beta chains were sequenced from one sample in a study of cytotoxic CD8 clonotypes in ibrutinib-treated CLL. The data were produced by immunoSEQ multiplex PCR, yet TCRdb's version contains in-frame clones alone and is incomplete. The data contain about 74,000 clones, around 82% of them seen just once; the ten biggest clones take up around 7.7%. This material consisted of PBMCs, taken at disease progression, from a patient treated with ibrutinib. The receptors here all came from a human donor with chronic lymphocytic leukemia.

The chain joins TRBV7-9 to TRBJ2-7; D gene unclear. Trimming took off 1 base at V and 1 base at J, with 11 bases between the two ends. The CDR3 extends over 15 amino acids. Germline-derived CDR1 and CDR2 are SEHNR and FQNEAQ (reference sequence). The CDR3 loop reads CASSLDSSRSYEQYF. CDR3 nucleotide sequence: TGTGCCAGCAGCTTAGACAGCTCAAGGTCCTACGAGCAGTACTTC.

This rearrangement joins TRBV7-9 to TRBJ1-5, with D tentatively TRBD1 (6 bases). Germline assignment: CDR1 SEHNR and CDR2 FQNEAQ (reference sequence). There are 13 residues in the CDR3. Between the trimmed V and J ends, which lost 5 bases and 8 bases, there was a span of 13 bases. CDR3 coding DNA: TGTGCCAGCAGCCCTGATGGGGGCGAGCCCCAGCATTTT. Protein sequence: CASSPDGGEPQHF. The whole variable domain, filled in from reference TRBV7-9 and TRBJ1-5, reads DTGVSQNPRHKITKRGQNVTFRCDPISEHNRLYWYRQTLGQGPEFLTYFQNEAQLEKSRLLSDRFSAERPKGSFSTLEIQRTEQGDSAMYLCASSPDGGEPQHFGDGTRLSIL.

The gene calls are TRBV27 and TRBJ1-2, with TRBD1 matching 8 bases. Losses at the gene ends were 8 bases for V and 2 bases for J; bases not matched to a gene: 7. Germline CDR1 reads MNHEY; CDR2 reads SMNVEV (reference sequence). The CDR3 contains 14 residues. The CDR3 DNA sequence: TGTGCCAGCGGACTCGGACAGGGAAACTATGGCTACACCTTC. Translating it yields CASGLGQGNYGYTF.

J is TRBJ2-3 and V is TRBV30; 9 bases align to TRBD2. The germline V gene encodes CDR1 GTSNPN and CDR2 SVGIG (reference sequence). The CDR3 sequence is 17 residues long. Germline trimming cut 2 bases from V and 3 bases from J; bases unmatched to any gene: 12. This CDR3 reads CAWSPSGNHPGTDTQYF. The CDR3 DNA reads TGTGCCTGGAGTCCTAGCGGGAACCACCCCGGGACAGATACGCAGTATTTT.

The chain has TRBV28 and TRBJ1-3, with 10 nucleotides matching TRBD1. The CDR3 spans 14 residues. Germline V gene sequence: CDR1 MDHEN, CDR2 SYDVKM. The J segment lost 8 bases and the V segment lost 3 bases, leaving 4 bases of the junction unmatched. The CDR3 nucleotides read TGTGCCAGCAGTTTGCCGGGACAGGGGTACACCATATATTTT. Translating gives CASSLPGQGYTIYF.

The rearrangement links TRBV10-2 to TRBJ2-6, with D perhaps TRBD2 (5 bases). CDR1 is WSHSY, CDR2 SAAADI, per germline. V was shortened by 6 bases and J by 2 bases, with 8 bases between the two germline ends. This CDR3 has 14 amino acids. In DNA form, the CDR3 reads TGCGCCAGCAGCGGGGTGGCTGGGGCCAACGTCCTGACTTTC. Amino acid sequence: CASSGVAGANVLTF.

This clone was seen only a few times. Additional DNA sequences in this sample encode the identical CDR3. The chain links TRBV28 to TRBJ1-2, with D perhaps TRBD1 (6 bases). The V and J ends lost 1 base and 5 bases respectively, with 8 bases between them. This CDR3 spans 13 amino acids. Per the germline V gene, CDR1 is MDHEN and CDR2 is SYDVKM. CDR3 coding DNA: TGTGCCAGCAGTTTATTAGGGGGGTATGGCTACACCTTC. It yields the protein CASSLLGGYGYTF.

The V call is TRBV15, the J call TRBJ1-3; no firm D call. The CDR3 loop spans 15 amino acids. Germline V gives CDR1 LNHNV, CDR2 YYDKDF (reference sequence). The ends were cut back, 0 bases at V and 0 bases at J, with 6 bases in the middle. This CDR3 is CATSRERASGNTIYF. CDR3 coding DNA: TGTGCCACCAGCAGAGAAAGGGCCTCTGGAAACACCATATATTTT.

V is TRBV9 and J is TRBJ2-7; tentative D call: TRBD2 (5 bases). Germline assignment: CDR1 SGDLS and CDR2 YYNGEE. The CDR3 sequence is 15 residues long. Trimming removed 0 bases at V and 3 bases at J, with 13 bases between. DNA for the CDR3: TGTGCCAGCAGCGTAGATCCGCAGCGGCGCTACGAGCAGTACTTC. Translating gives CASSVDPQRRYEQYF.

Judged by abundance, this clone is medium-sized (0.01 to 0.1%). The J gene is TRBJ2-7, the V gene TRBV5-4, with D unclear. The CDR3 length is 12 residues. Germline assignment: CDR1 SGHNT and CDR2 YYREEE (reference sequence). Trimming left V 4 bases short and J 3 bases short, with 8 bases between. This chain's CDR3 is CASSTGLYEQYF. In DNA, the CDR3 is TGTGCCAGCAGCACGGGTCTCTACGAGCAGTACTTC.

This chain uses TRBV15 with TRBJ2-7, with D unresolved. Germline CDR1 reads LNHNV; CDR2 reads YYDKDF (reference sequence). The CDR3 length is 14 residues. Trimming took off 0 bases at V and 3 bases at J, with 9 bases between the two ends. CDR3 DNA sequence: TGTGCCACCAGCAGAGATCGGTTGATCTACGAGCAGTACTTC. Its translation: CATSRDRLIYEQYF.

This clone was seen a few times. This chain joins TRBV2 and TRBJ1-1; D is unclear. Germline-derived CDR1 and CDR2 are SNHLY and FYNNEI. V lost 7 bases and J 4 bases, leaving 10 bases between the germline ends. CDR3 size: 12 residues. Here the CDR3 DNA reads TGTGCCAGCAAGTCAGTGAGCACTGAAGCTTTCTTT. This gives the protein CASKSVSTEAFF.

V is TRBV28 and J is TRBJ2-7; possible D gene TRBD2, 6 bases. Per the germline V gene, CDR1 is MDHEN and CDR2 is SYDVKM. The V gene lost 3 bases and the J gene lost 5 bases, with 14 bases spanning the gap. This CDR3 comprises 14 residues. This CDR3 is CASSLRGGKDEQYF. CDR3 DNA sequence: TGTGCCAGCAGTTTGCGGGGAGGAAAGGACGAGCAGTACTTC.

The chain is built from TRBV18 and TRBJ1-1; the match to TRBD1 covers 12 bases. Trimming removed 5 bases from V and 8 bases from J; junction bases left unmatched: 6. CDR1 KGHSH and CDR2 LQKENI come from the germline V gene. CDR3 length equals 14 residues. CDR3 region: CASSVGQGAQEAFF. The CDR3 DNA reads TGTGCCAGCTCAGTGGGACAGGGGGCCCAAGAAGCTTTCTTT.

V usage is TRBV10-1 and J usage is TRBJ2-5; D gene uncertain. The V end lost 5 bases, the J end lost 0 bases, and 7 bases lay between the germline ends. Germline CDR1 WNHNN, CDR2 SYGVQD (reference sequence). This CDR3 contains 13 residues. CDR3 amino acids: CASSQEYQETQYF. The CDR3 DNA is TGCGCCAGCAGTCAGGAGTACCAAGAGACCCAGTACTTC.

V and J are TRBV11-2 and TRBJ2-2; no clear D gene. Looked up from germline, CDR1 is SGHAT and CDR2 is FQNNGV. Trimming shortened V by 1 base and J by 4 bases, and 4 bases separated the two germline ends. The CDR3 has 13 amino acids. The DNA for the CDR3 is TGTGCCAGCAGCTTAGTCCCCACCGGGGAGCTGTTTTTT. It translates to CASSLVPTGELFF.

The genes are TRBV5-1 and TRBJ1-5; D is unclear. Germline V CDR1 and CDR2: SGHRS, YFSETQ. Trimming shortened V by 0 bases and J by 6 bases, and 13 bases separated the two germline ends. The CDR3 has 15 amino acids. The CDR3, as DNA: TGCGCCAGCAGCTTGGCCGGGGAACGTGGTCAGCCCCAGCATTTT. Protein: CASSLAGERGQPQHF.

The rearrangement joins TRBV25-1 to TRBJ2-5; 12 nucleotides align to TRBD1. J was trimmed by 1 base and V by 5 bases; bases with no gene match: 5. The V gene's germline CDR1 is MGHDK and CDR2 SYGVNS. The CDR3 extends over 16 amino acids. CDR3 bases: TGTGCCAGCAGTCGGGGACAGGGGGCCCCCCAAGAGACCCAGTACTTC. Translated: CASSRGQGAPQETQYF.

V gene TRBV5-1 combines with J gene TRBJ2-3; D not resolved. With 2 bases removed from V and 3 bases from J, the gap between germline ends came to 10 bases. Germline V gene data show CDR1 as SGHRS and CDR2 as YFSETQ. The CDR3 contains 14 residues. CDR3 sequence: CASSFYGETDTQYF. The CDR3 DNA reads as TGCGCCAGCAGCTTTTATGGAGAGACAGATACGCAGTATTTT.

This rearrangement joins TRBV2 to TRBJ1-4, with TRBD1 matching over 8 bases. Germline CDR1 and CDR2: SNHLY and FYNNEI. Losses at the gene ends were 1 base for V and 7 bases for J; bases not matched to a gene: 11. This CDR3 comprises 17 residues. The CDR3 DNA reads TGTGCCAGCAGTGAAGATCGGCACAGGGGGGGACGTGAAAAACTGTTTTTT. Amino acids: CASSEDRHRGGREKLFF.

The CDR3 loop is CAISRTSGGARGETQYF. The CDR3 nucleotides are TGTGCCATCAGTCGTACTAGCGGGGGGGCGCGGGGCGAGACCCAGTACTTC. The rearrangement joins TRBV10-3 to TRBJ2-5; 13 bases map to TRBD2. The trim removed 5 bases at V and 5 bases at J, leaving 11 bases unmatched. This CDR3 comprises 17 residues. Germline V lookup: CDR1 ENHRY, CDR2 SYGVKD.

The J gene is TRBJ1-3, the V gene TRBV29-1, with D uncertain. The CDR3 covers 14 residues. Germline lookup yields CDR1 SQVTM and CDR2 ANQGSEA. V shed 1 base and J shed 0 bases, with 7 bases lying between them. CDR3 protein: CSVEARYSGNTIYF. CDR3 bases: TGCAGCGTTGAAGCGAGGTACTCTGGAAACACCATATATTTT.

The CDR3 DNA sequence: TGTGCCAGCTTCCACGGAATAGGGGGCGCGAATGGCTACACCTTC. Amino acid sequence: CASFHGIGGANGYTF. The chain joins TRBV18 to TRBJ1-2; TRBD1 agrees at 7 bases. The CDR3 is 15 residues long. Unmatched junction bases numbered 14, after V lost 7 bases and J lost 6 bases. Germline CDR1 is KGHSH and CDR2 is LQKENI.

The chain has TRBV7-2 and TRBJ1-2, with a tentative D call TRBD1 (5 bases). The CDR3 spans 15 residues. Germline V gene sequence: CDR1 SGHTA, CDR2 FQGNSA. V gave up 3 bases and J gave up 2 bases, with 13 bases separating them. Here the CDR3 DNA reads TGTGCCAGCAGCTTTGGAGGGGTTAGAAACTATGGCTACACCTTC. Residues: CASSFGGVRNYGYTF.

This clone came up a few times. One junction end does not reproduce the germline sequence, and a read error may be involved. This rearrangement joins TRBV5-6 to TRBJ1-2; D might be TRBD1 (5 bases). Germline V CDR1 and CDR2: SGHDT, YYEEEE. This CDR3 is 13 amino acids long. In DNA form, the CDR3 reads TGTGCCAGCAGTTTGGGACTAGCAAGTGGCTACACCTTC. It codes for CASSLGLASGYTF.

The chain combines TRBV6-5 with TRBJ1-3, with no clear D. Between the trimmed V and J ends, which lost 6 bases and 0 bases, there was a span of 6 bases. Per the germline V gene, CDR1 is MNHEY and CDR2 is SVGAGI. CDR3 size: 13 residues. The CDR3 region has the DNA TGTGCCAGCAGGTGGGCCTCTGGAAACACCATATATTTT. Protein sequence: CASRWASGNTIYF.

The chain employs TRBV28 and TRBJ1-2; weak D call: TRBD1 (5 bases). The CDR3 totals 14 residues. V dropped 4 bases and J dropped 7 bases, with 16 bases sitting between them. Germline CDR1 reads MDHEN; CDR2 reads SYDVKM. The CDR3 here is CASSSGTRVGGYTF. The CDR3 DNA follows: TGTGCCAGCAGTTCCGGGACTAGGGTTGGTGGCTACACCTTC.